This T cell receptor (beta chain) was captured in a study of tissue T cells after allogeneic stem cell transplantation. The study's findings and limits: Blood and spleen captured only part of the tissue TCR repertoire. Motif-based clustering found tissue-specific repertoire signatures shared across patients, though few clones were shared. Which tissue TCRs were alloreactive or antigen-specific was not determined. Some clones might be persisting host cells.

This clone ranks as medium-sized (0.01 to 0.1%). The antigen is not known. Here immunoSEQ multiplex PCR was the method, and the copy in TCRdb shows in-frame clones only, minus some. The table has 5,500 to 8,000 clones, around three fifths seen once. This receptor was identified in an older female donor with lung cancer. Material: duodenum tissue, obtained at autopsy.

CDR3 DNA sequence: TGCGCCAGCGGCGAAAGCCAGTACGGAAGGAAATCCTACAATGAGCAGTTCTTC. It specifies CASGESQYGRKSYNEQFF. The gene calls are TRBV5-1 and TRBJ2-1; D is unresolved. The CDR3 spans 18 residues. The germline CDR1 and CDR2 sequences are SGHRS and YFSETQ. Trimming shortened V by 7 bases and J by 1 base, and 24 bases separated the two germline ends.